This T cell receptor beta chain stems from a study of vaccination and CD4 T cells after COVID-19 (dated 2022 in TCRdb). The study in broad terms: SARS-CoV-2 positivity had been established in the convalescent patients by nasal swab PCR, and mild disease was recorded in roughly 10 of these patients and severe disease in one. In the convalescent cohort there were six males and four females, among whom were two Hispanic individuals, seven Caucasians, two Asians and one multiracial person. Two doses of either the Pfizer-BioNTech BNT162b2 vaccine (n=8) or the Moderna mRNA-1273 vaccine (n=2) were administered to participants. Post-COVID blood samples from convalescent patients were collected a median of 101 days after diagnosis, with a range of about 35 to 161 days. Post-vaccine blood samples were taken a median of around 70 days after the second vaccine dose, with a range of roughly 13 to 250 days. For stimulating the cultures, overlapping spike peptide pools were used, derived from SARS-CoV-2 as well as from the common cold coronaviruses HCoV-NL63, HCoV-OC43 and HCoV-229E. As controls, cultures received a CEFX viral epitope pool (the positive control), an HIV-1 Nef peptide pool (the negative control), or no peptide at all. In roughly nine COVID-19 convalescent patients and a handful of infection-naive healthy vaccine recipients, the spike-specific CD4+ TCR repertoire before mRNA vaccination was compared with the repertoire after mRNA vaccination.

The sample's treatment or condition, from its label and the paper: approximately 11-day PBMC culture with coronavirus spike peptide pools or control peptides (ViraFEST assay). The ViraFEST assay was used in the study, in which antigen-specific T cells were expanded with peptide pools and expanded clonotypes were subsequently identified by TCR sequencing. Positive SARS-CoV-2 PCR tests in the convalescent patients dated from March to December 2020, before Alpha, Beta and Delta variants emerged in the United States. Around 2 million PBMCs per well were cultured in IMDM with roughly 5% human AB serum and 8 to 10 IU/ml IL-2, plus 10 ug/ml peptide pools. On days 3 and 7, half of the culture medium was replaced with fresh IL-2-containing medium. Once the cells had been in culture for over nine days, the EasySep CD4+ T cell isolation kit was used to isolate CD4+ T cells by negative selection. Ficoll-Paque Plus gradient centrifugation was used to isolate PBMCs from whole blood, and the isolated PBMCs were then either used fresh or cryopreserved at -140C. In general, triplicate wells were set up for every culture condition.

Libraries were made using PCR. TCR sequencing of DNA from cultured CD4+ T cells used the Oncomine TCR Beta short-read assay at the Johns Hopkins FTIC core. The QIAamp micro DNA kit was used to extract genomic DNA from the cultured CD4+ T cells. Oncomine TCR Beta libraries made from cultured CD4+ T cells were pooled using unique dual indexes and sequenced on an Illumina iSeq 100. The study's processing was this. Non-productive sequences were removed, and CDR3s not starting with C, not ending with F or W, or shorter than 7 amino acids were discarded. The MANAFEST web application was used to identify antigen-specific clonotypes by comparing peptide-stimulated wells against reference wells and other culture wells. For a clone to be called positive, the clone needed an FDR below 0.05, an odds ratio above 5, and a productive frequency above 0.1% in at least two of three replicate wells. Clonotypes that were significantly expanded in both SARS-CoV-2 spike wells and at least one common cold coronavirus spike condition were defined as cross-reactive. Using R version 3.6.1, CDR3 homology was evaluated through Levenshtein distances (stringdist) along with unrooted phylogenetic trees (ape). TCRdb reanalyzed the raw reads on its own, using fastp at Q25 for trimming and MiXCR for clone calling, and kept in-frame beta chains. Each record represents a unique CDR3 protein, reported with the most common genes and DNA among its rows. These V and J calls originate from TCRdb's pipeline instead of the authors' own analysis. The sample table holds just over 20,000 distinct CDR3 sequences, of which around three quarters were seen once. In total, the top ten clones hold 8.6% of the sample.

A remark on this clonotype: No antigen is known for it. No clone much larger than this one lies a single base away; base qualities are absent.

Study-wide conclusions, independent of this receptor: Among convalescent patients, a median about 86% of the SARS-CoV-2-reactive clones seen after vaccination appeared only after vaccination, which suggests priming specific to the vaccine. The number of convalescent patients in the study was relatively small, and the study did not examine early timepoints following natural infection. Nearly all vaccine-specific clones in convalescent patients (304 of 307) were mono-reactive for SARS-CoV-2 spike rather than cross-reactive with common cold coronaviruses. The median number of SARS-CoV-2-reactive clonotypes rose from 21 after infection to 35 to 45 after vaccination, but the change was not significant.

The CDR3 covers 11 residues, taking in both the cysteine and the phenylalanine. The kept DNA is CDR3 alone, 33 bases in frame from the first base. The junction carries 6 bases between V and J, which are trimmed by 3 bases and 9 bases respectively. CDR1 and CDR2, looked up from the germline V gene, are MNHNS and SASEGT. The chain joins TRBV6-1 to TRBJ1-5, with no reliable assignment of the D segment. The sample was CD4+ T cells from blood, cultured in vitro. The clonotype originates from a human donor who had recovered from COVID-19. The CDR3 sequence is CASSDTRPQHF. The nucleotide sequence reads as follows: TGTGCCAGCAGTGACACGCGGCCCCAGCATTTT.